This TCR beta chain is drawn from a study of human T cells and chemical hapten exposure. In TCRdb, the RACE reads were re-called with MiXCR into one record per CDR3 protein. This table holds about 160,000 distinct CDR3 sequences, roughly a quarter found once. The CDR3 sequence is 13 residues long. The V segment lost 8 bases and the J segment 2 bases; nucleotides outside the gene matches: 5. Germline assignment: CDR1 LGHNA and CDR2 YSLEER. As to time point: patch test 3, about 24 weeks after DPC sensitization. The treatment is: therapeutic diphenylcyclopropenone sensitization with weekly scalp DPC. This clonotype was sampled from a woman aged 18-29 years with alopecia areata. Some clones in this sample may be carry-over from other donors' samples. The sample consisted of whole blood, taken in connection with sensitization to the hapten diphenylcyclopropenone (DPC). This chain links TRBV4-3 with TRBJ1-2; 7 bases are shared with TRBD1. The CDR3 sequence is CASGWDRNYGYTF. In DNA form, the CDR3 reads TGCGCCAGCGGATGGGACAGAAACTATGGCTACACCTTC.